This TCR beta chain was identified in a study of T-cell memory formation after mild COVID-19. One entry per CDR3 protein, called by TCRdb with MiXCR from the 5' RACE reads. Of 350,000 to 450,000 distinct CDR3 sequences in the sample, 24% were seen once. The ends were cut back, 0 bases at V and 4 bases at J, with 13 bases in the middle. Germline V gene data show CDR1 as ENHRY and CDR2 as SYGVKD. The CDR3 spans 15 residues. The J gene is TRBJ2-7, the V gene TRBV10-3; D is possibly TRBD2 (5 bases). The source material was PBMCs or a T cell subset sorted from them (not recorded which). The TCR comes from an adult woman who had mild COVID-19 (a few samples of this study predate the infection). Cell type and time point are not known. CDR3 residues: CAISESQGGSYEQYF. Here the CDR3 DNA reads TGTGCCATCAGTGAGTCGCAAGGAGGCTCTTACGAGCAGTACTTC.